Listed below are T cell receptor beta chains from one sample, sequenced in a study of cytomegalovirus exposure and HLA in healthy donors. Profiled with immunoSEQ multiplex PCR; TCRdb holds only in-frame clones, not every one. The sample contains more than 95,000 clones, over 60% of which appear only once. Sequencing was done on a sample of PBMCs. These receptors all stem from a man aged 55 to 70 in good health and CMV-seropositive. The CDR3 runs from the conserved cysteine through the conserved F or W. The D gene is left open where the match is weak. Part of the rows lack a size; the others show once, few, many or a class for expanded clones.

d_gene,v_gene,j_gene,abundance,CDR3aa,CDR3nt
TRBD2,TRBV6-4,TRBJ2-1,.,CASSDERGGVNEQFF,TGTGCCAGCAGTGACGAGCGGGGGGGCGTGAATGAGCAGTTCTTC
.,TRBV2,TRBJ2-7,.,CASSERGREFYEQYF,TGTGCCAGCAGTGAAAGAGGCAGAGAGTTCTACGAGCAGTACTTC
.,TRBV18,TRBJ1-1,.,CASSPPSGTEAFF,TGTGCCAGCTCACCTCCCAGTGGCACTGAAGCTTTCTTT
.,TRBV5-1,TRBJ1-6,many,CASSRAGGYNSPLHF,TGCGCCAGCAGTCGTGCAGGAGGCTATAATTCACCCCTCCACTTT
.,TRBV27,TRBJ1-2,.,CASRRRSQGYGYTF,TGTGCCAGCAGAAGGCGGAGTCAGGGCTATGGCTACACCTTC
TRBD1,TRBV6-5,TRBJ1-2,few,CAITRGQGIRGYTF,TGTGCCATCACCAGGGGACAGGGGATAAGGGGCTACACCTTC
.,TRBV5-1,TRBJ2-5,.,CASSPAQGQETQYF,TGCGCCAGCAGCCCCGCCCAGGGCCAAGAGACCCAGTACTTC
.,TRBV7-2,TRBJ2-2,.,CASSQQEGTGELFF,TGTGCCAGCAGCCAACAGGAGGGAACCGGGGAGCTGTTTTTT
.,TRBV4-1,TRBJ2-7,.,CASSQPSFAEQYF,TGCGCCAGCAGCCAGCCTAGCTTCGCCGAGCAGTACTTC
TRBD1,TRBV27,TRBJ2-4,.,CASGSTGGRNIQYF,TGTGCCAGCGGATCGACAGGGGGCAGAAACATTCAGTACTTC
TRBD1,TRBV19,TRBJ1-5,few,CASNPSQGVGNQPQHF,TGTGCCAGTAACCCGTCACAGGGGGTAGGGAATCAGCCCCAGCATTTT
TRBD1,TRBV28,TRBJ1-1,.,CASSPAGQGAGDTEAFF,TGTGCCAGCAGCCCGGCGGGACAGGGGGCAGGGGACACTGAAGCTTTCTTT
TRBD1,TRBV9,TRBJ1-1,.,CASSVGWGNRGEAFF,TGTGCCAGCAGCGTAGGATGGGGCAACAGGGGAGAAGCTTTCTTT
TRBD1,TRBV2,TRBJ2-7,once,CASSDRVRGLYEQYF,TGTGCCAGCAGTGACAGGGTCAGGGGGCTCTACGAGCAGTACTTC
.,TRBV5-1,TRBJ1-1,.,CASSLGGSTEAFF,TGCGCCAGCAGCTTGGGCGGGAGCACTGAAGCTTTCTTT
TRBD1,TRBV28,TRBJ1-5,.,CASRRGQLNQPQHF,TGTGCCAGCAGGCGGGGACAGCTCAATCAGCCCCAGCATTTT
TRBD2,TRBV25-1,TRBJ2-1,.,CASSDPAGSNEQFF,TGTGCCAGCAGTGACCCAGCGGGGAGCAATGAGCAGTTCTTC
TRBD2,TRBV23-1,TRBJ2-1,.,CASSQSRAGGCNEQFF,TGCGCCAGCAGTCAATCTCGAGCGGGGGGTTGCAATGAGCAGTTCTTC
.,TRBV5-1,TRBJ2-7,.,CASSLVGGESYEQYF,TGCGCCAGCAGCTTGGTCGGGGGTGAGTCCTACGAGCAGTACTTC
TRBD1,TRBV9,TRBJ1-1,.,CASSPPDRVGNTEAFF,TGTGCCAGCAGCCCCCCGGACAGGGTAGGAAACACTGAAGCTTTCTTT
.,TRBV5-4,TRBJ2-7,.,CASSTQGAEQYF,TGTGCCAGCAGCACACAGGGTGCCGAGCAGTACTTC
TRBD1,TRBV9,TRBJ2-4,.,CASSVGGQGMQNIQYF,TGTGCCAGCAGCGTAGGCGGACAGGGAATGCAAAACATTCAGTACTTC
TRBD1,TRBV19,TRBJ1-4,.,CASSRGQAATNEKLFF,TGTGCCAGTAGTAGAGGACAGGCTGCAACTAATGAAAAACTGTTTTTT
TRBD1,TRBV2,TRBJ1-6,.,CASKGQGTRGGSPLHF,TGTGCCAGCAAGGGACAGGGGACTCGGGGAGGTTCACCCCTCCACTTT
.,TRBV5-4,TRBJ2-5,.,CASSSGGYQETQYF,TGTGCCAGCAGCTCCGGAGGCTACCAAGAGACCCAGTACTTC
.,TRBV5-1,TRBJ1-1,.,CASSLLYREMNTEAFF,TGCGCCAGCAGCTTGCTTTACAGGGAGATGAACACTGAAGCTTTCTTT
.,TRBV18,TRBJ2-7,.,CASSPPGGRGGSSYEQYF,TGTGCCAGCTCACCACCGGGGGGCCGGGGAGGGAGCTCCTACGAGCAGTACTTC
TRBD1,TRBV28,TRBJ1-5,.,CASNPQGQIEPQHF,TGTGCCAGCAATCCACAGGGGCAAATTGAGCCCCAGCATTTT
.,TRBV5-1,TRBJ1-4,once,CASSLDGTRDEKLFF,TGCGCCAGCAGCTTGGATGGGACACGCGATGAAAAACTGTTTTTT
.,TRBV6-5,TRBJ2-5,.,CASSYSYSQETQYF,TGTGCCAGCAGTTACTCGTACAGTCAAGAGACCCAGTACTTC
.,TRBV6-1,TRBJ1-1,.,CASSPVEATEAFF,TGTGCCAGCAGCCCCGTAGAAGCCACTGAAGCTTTCTTT